Listed below are T cell receptor beta chains from one sample, sequenced in a study of T-cell memory formation after mild COVID-19. TCRdb processed the 5' RACE reads anew with MiXCR; each CDR3 protein has one entry. The repertoire holds around 300,000 distinct CDR3 sequences, roughly 8.2% seen once, with approximately 23% in the top ten. Sequenced sample: PBMCs or a T cell subset sorted from them (not recorded which). These receptors were obtained from a man aged 18 to 30 who had mild COVID-19 (a few samples of this study predate the infection). Cell type and time point are not known. The CDR3 runs from the conserved cysteine through the conserved F or W. The order of the fields is CDR3 length, D gene, V gene, clone size, J gene, CDR3 DNA, CDR3 protein. D genes are given only for firm matches. The size field is filled for only some rows; it gives once, few, many or a size class.

len: 19; d_gene: TRBD2; v_gene: TRBV7-2; abundance: few; j_gene: TRBJ2-3; CDR3nt: TGTGCCAGCAGCTTATGGCCCCCGGCTAGCGGGGGCCTCACAGATACGCAGTATTTT; CDR3aa: CASSLWPPASGGLTDTQYF
len: 13; d_gene: .; v_gene: TRBV27; abundance: many; j_gene: TRBJ1-2; CDR3nt: TGTGCCAGCAGTTTCAAAGTTAACTATGGCTACACCTTC; CDR3aa: CASSFKVNYGYTF
len: 11; d_gene: .; v_gene: TRBV25-1; abundance: many; j_gene: TRBJ2-1; CDR3nt: TGTGCCAGCAGTGGGGCCAATGAGCAGTTCTTC; CDR3aa: CASSGANEQFF
len: 13; d_gene: .; v_gene: TRBV7-2; abundance: few; j_gene: TRBJ1-1; CDR3nt: TGTGCCAGCAGCTTTATGGGTTTGACTGAAGCTTTCTTT; CDR3aa: CASSFMGLTEAFF
len: 13; d_gene: .; v_gene: TRBV12-3/TRBV12-4; abundance: few; j_gene: TRBJ2-2; CDR3nt: TGTGCCAGCAGTTGGTTGGGGGCCGGGGAGCTGTTTTTT; CDR3aa: CASSWLGAGELFF
len: 14; d_gene: .; v_gene: TRBV5-1; abundance: many; j_gene: TRBJ2-5; CDR3nt: TGCGCCAGCAGCGGCGGAGGGCGAGGAGAGACCCAGTACTTC; CDR3aa: CASSGGGRGETQYF
len: 17; d_gene: .; v_gene: TRBV6-5; abundance: few; j_gene: TRBJ2-3; CDR3nt: TGTGCCAGCAGTTACCAGCGGCCCCCCCCCGGCACAGATACGCAGTATTTT; CDR3aa: CASSYQRPPPGTDTQYF
len: 15; d_gene: TRBD1; v_gene: TRBV18; abundance: many; j_gene: TRBJ2-7; CDR3nt: TGTGCCAGCTCACCCGGGACAGGGGGTCCCTACGAGCAGTACTTC; CDR3aa: CASSPGTGGPYEQYF
len: 12; d_gene: .; v_gene: TRBV20-1; abundance: many; j_gene: TRBJ2-7; CDR3nt: TGCAGTGCTATCACCGGGCCAAACGAGCAGTACTTC; CDR3aa: CSAITGPNEQYF
len: 15; d_gene: TRBD1; v_gene: TRBV29-1; abundance: .; j_gene: TRBJ2-2; CDR3nt: TGCAGCGTTACTGGACAGGGGGCTAACACCGGGGAGCTGTTTTTT; CDR3aa: CSVTGQGANTGELFF
len: 13; d_gene: .; v_gene: TRBV7-8; abundance: many; j_gene: TRBJ1-6; CDR3nt: TGTGCCAGCAGCTTAGCCCGAAATTCACCCCTCCACTTT; CDR3aa: CASSLARNSPLHF
len: 18; d_gene: TRBD2; v_gene: TRBV11-2; abundance: few; j_gene: TRBJ2-5; CDR3nt: TGTGCCAGCAGCTCCATCGGGGCTAGCGGGGGGGCCTGGGAGACCCAGTACTTC; CDR3aa: CASSSIGASGGAWETQYF
len: 15; d_gene: TRBD1; v_gene: TRBV5-4; abundance: .; j_gene: TRBJ2-7; CDR3nt: TGTGCCAGCAGCTTTGGGACAGGGGAGGCCAACGAGCAGTACTTC; CDR3aa: CASSFGTGEANEQYF
len: 19; d_gene: TRBD1; v_gene: TRBV7-6; abundance: few; j_gene: TRBJ2-2; CDR3nt: TGTGCCAGCAGCTTAGGTGCCCGGACAGGGGAGATGAACACCGGGGAGCTGTTTTTT; CDR3aa: CASSLGARTGEMNTGELFF
len: 13; d_gene: TRBD1; v_gene: TRBV7-2; abundance: .; j_gene: TRBJ1-1; CDR3nt: TGTGCCAGCAGCCAAAGGGGGCTCACTGAAGCTTTCTTT; CDR3aa: CASSQRGLTEAFF
len: 15; d_gene: TRBD1; v_gene: TRBV7-2; abundance: many; j_gene: TRBJ1-2; CDR3nt: TGTGCCAGCAGCCCGCGGGACAGCCGTAACTATGGCTACACCTTC; CDR3aa: CASSPRDSRNYGYTF
len: 14; d_gene: TRBD1; v_gene: TRBV5-1; abundance: many; j_gene: TRBJ2-5; CDR3nt: TGCGCCAGCAGCTTACAGGGGACCCAAGAGACCCAGTACTTC; CDR3aa: CASSLQGTQETQYF
len: 14; d_gene: .; v_gene: TRBV5-4; abundance: .; j_gene: TRBJ2-5; CDR3nt: TGTGCCAGCAGCCCGGGGCTGTTAAAAGAGACCCAGTACTTC; CDR3aa: CASSPGLLKETQYF
len: 15; d_gene: .; v_gene: TRBV20-1; abundance: .; j_gene: TRBJ1-5; CDR3nt: TGCAGTGCTAGAGATGAATGGGAGCGCAATCAGCCCCAGCATTTT; CDR3aa: CSARDEWERNQPQHF
len: 14; d_gene: TRBD1; v_gene: TRBV5-1; abundance: many; j_gene: TRBJ2-3; CDR3nt: TGCGCCAGCAGCTTGAGGACAGGGTCGGATACGCAGTATTTT; CDR3aa: CASSLRTGSDTQYF
len: 12; d_gene: .; v_gene: TRBV6-6; abundance: .; j_gene: TRBJ2-5; CDR3nt: TGTGCCACCCTATCCGAAGGAGAGACCCAGTACTTC; CDR3aa: CATLSEGETQYF
len: 15; d_gene: .; v_gene: TRBV7-9; abundance: few; j_gene: TRBJ1-3; CDR3nt: TGTGCCAGCAGCTTTTGGGAATCTACGGGTGACACCATATATTTT; CDR3aa: CASSFWESTGDTIYF
len: 13; d_gene: .; v_gene: TRBV6-5; abundance: .; j_gene: TRBJ1-1; CDR3nt: TGTGCCAGCAGTTACTTCGGGAACACTGAAGCTTTCTTT; CDR3aa: CASSYFGNTEAFF
len: 14; d_gene: TRBD1; v_gene: TRBV29-1; abundance: many; j_gene: TRBJ1-2; CDR3nt: TGCAGCGTTACAACGACGGGACAGGGGTATGGCTACACCTTC; CDR3aa: CSVTTTGQGYGYTF
len: 14; d_gene: .; v_gene: TRBV6-6; abundance: .; j_gene: TRBJ1-3; CDR3nt: TGTGCCAGCACCACGGAAGGGGCTGGAAACACCATATATTTT; CDR3aa: CASTTEGAGNTIYF
len: 15; d_gene: .; v_gene: TRBV19; abundance: .; j_gene: TRBJ1-6; CDR3nt: TGTGCCAGTAGTATACGGCGTAGTCTTCTTTCACCCCTCCACTTT; CDR3aa: CASSIRRSLLSPLHF
len: 15; d_gene: .; v_gene: TRBV4-1; abundance: few; j_gene: TRBJ1-4; CDR3nt: TGCGCCAGCAGCCATAGGCGGGGGACTAATGAAAAACTGTTTTTT; CDR3aa: CASSHRRGTNEKLFF
len: 16; d_gene: .; v_gene: TRBV6-6; abundance: few; j_gene: TRBJ1-6; CDR3nt: TGTGCCAGCAGTTACTCTTACAGGGTGGTACAATCACCCCTCCACTTT; CDR3aa: CASSYSYRVVQSPLHF
len: 16; d_gene: TRBD2; v_gene: TRBV4-2; abundance: few; j_gene: TRBJ2-1; CDR3nt: TGTGCCAGCAGCCGACCTGGGGGAGCGGGGGGGCCTGAGCAGTTCTTC; CDR3aa: CASSRPGGAGGPEQFF
len: 16; d_gene: TRBD1; v_gene: TRBV7-2; abundance: few; j_gene: TRBJ1-2; CDR3nt: TGTGCCAGCAGCTTAGTTGGGGGGACAGGGGACTATGGCTACACCTTC; CDR3aa: CASSLVGGTGDYGYTF
len: 10; d_gene: .; v_gene: TRBV20-1; abundance: many; j_gene: TRBJ2-5; CDR3nt: TGCAGTGCTATAAAAGAGACCCAGTACTTC; CDR3aa: CSAIKETQYF
len: 15; d_gene: TRBD2; v_gene: TRBV11-2; abundance: few; j_gene: TRBJ2-2; CDR3nt: TGTGCCAGCAGCCCCGTCCGGGGGGGCACCGGGGAGCTGTTTTTT; CDR3aa: CASSPVRGGTGELFF
len: 14; d_gene: .; v_gene: TRBV5-5; abundance: .; j_gene: TRBJ1-1; CDR3nt: TGTGCCAGCAGACCTGACGGAGGCGTCACTGAAGCTTTCTTT; CDR3aa: CASRPDGGVTEAFF
len: 16; d_gene: .; v_gene: TRBV4-1; abundance: few; j_gene: TRBJ1-1; CDR3nt: TGCGCCAGCAGCCAAGATCCTTCCCCCATGAACACTGAAGCTTTCTTT; CDR3aa: CASSQDPSPMNTEAFF
len: 12; d_gene: .; v_gene: TRBV9; abundance: .; j_gene: TRBJ2-2; CDR3nt: TGTGCCAGCAGCGTAGAAGGCGGGGAGCTGTTTTTT; CDR3aa: CASSVEGGELFF
len: 15; d_gene: TRBD1; v_gene: TRBV7-9; abundance: many; j_gene: TRBJ1-5; CDR3nt: TGTGCCAGCAGCGGGACAGGGGGCTGGGTTCAGCCCCAGCATTTT; CDR3aa: CASSGTGGWVQPQHF
len: 15; d_gene: TRBD2; v_gene: TRBV5-6; abundance: .; j_gene: TRBJ2-3; CDR3nt: TGTGCCAGCACCAAGACTAGCGACTTCACAGATACGCAGTATTTT; CDR3aa: CASTKTSDFTDTQYF
len: 14; d_gene: .; v_gene: TRBV19; abundance: .; j_gene: TRBJ1-2; CDR3nt: TGTGCCAGTCTGGGCCAAACAGGGAAGTCTGGCTACACCTTC; CDR3aa: CASLGQTGKSGYTF
len: 13; d_gene: .; v_gene: TRBV6-2/TRBV6-3; abundance: few; j_gene: TRBJ1-5; CDR3nt: TGTGCCAGCAAAAGGGACGGGGATCAGCCCCAGCATTTT; CDR3aa: CASKRDGDQPQHF
len: 14; d_gene: .; v_gene: TRBV12-3/TRBV12-4; abundance: .; j_gene: TRBJ2-5; CDR3nt: TGTGCCAGCACCCCCTTTGGGACGGAAGAGACCCAGTACTTC; CDR3aa: CASTPFGTEETQYF
len: 12; d_gene: .; v_gene: TRBV10-3; abundance: .; j_gene: TRBJ1-2; CDR3nt: TGTGCCATCAGTGAACAGGTCGTCGGCTACACCTTC; CDR3aa: CAISEQVVGYTF
len: 13; d_gene: .; v_gene: TRBV6-2/TRBV6-3; abundance: .; j_gene: TRBJ2-7; CDR3nt: TGTGCCAGCAGCCCCGGGACATACTACGAGCAGTACTTC; CDR3aa: CASSPGTYYEQYF
len: 13; d_gene: .; v_gene: TRBV4-1; abundance: .; j_gene: TRBJ2-2; CDR3nt: TGCGCCAGCAGCCAGTATTTCACCGGGGAGCTGTTTTTT; CDR3aa: CASSQYFTGELFF
len: 15; d_gene: TRBD1; v_gene: TRBV5-1; abundance: many; j_gene: TRBJ2-1; CDR3nt: TGCGCCAGCAGGTCGGACAGGAGCCCCTACAATGAGCAGTTCTTC; CDR3aa: CASRSDRSPYNEQFF
len: 14; d_gene: .; v_gene: TRBV6-2/TRBV6-3; abundance: few; j_gene: TRBJ1-6; CDR3nt: TGTGCCAGCAGTTACAGGGCGGGAGATTCACCCCTCCACTTT; CDR3aa: CASSYRAGDSPLHF
len: 14; d_gene: .; v_gene: TRBV5-1; abundance: .; j_gene: TRBJ1-5; CDR3nt: TGCGCCAGCAGCTTTTCGGGTACGGGTCAGCCCCAGCATTTT; CDR3aa: CASSFSGTGQPQHF
len: 17; d_gene: .; v_gene: TRBV5-1; abundance: few; j_gene: TRBJ1-3; CDR3nt: TGCGCCAGCAGCTTTGGGTCAGGGGCCGACTCTGGAAACACCATATATTTT; CDR3aa: CASSFGSGADSGNTIYF
len: 11; d_gene: .; v_gene: TRBV7-9; abundance: .; j_gene: TRBJ2-5; CDR3nt: TGTGCCAGCAGATCCGGCAGCCGTCAGTACTTC; CDR3aa: CASRSGSRQYF
len: 15; d_gene: .; v_gene: TRBV20-1; abundance: many; j_gene: TRBJ2-3; CDR3nt: TGCAGTGCCACGGGACAAGGGGAGTTCACAGATACGCAGTATTTT; CDR3aa: CSATGQGEFTDTQYF
len: 15; d_gene: .; v_gene: TRBV25-1; abundance: .; j_gene: TRBJ1-6; CDR3nt: TGTGCCAGCAGTGACCAAGGAACATATAATTCACCCCTCCACTTT; CDR3aa: CASSDQGTYNSPLHF
len: 14; d_gene: .; v_gene: TRBV12-3/TRBV12-4; abundance: few; j_gene: TRBJ1-5; CDR3nt: TGTGCCAGCAGTTTGGGGAGAGGGGTACAGCCCCAGCATTTT; CDR3aa: CASSLGRGVQPQHF
len: 15; d_gene: .; v_gene: TRBV12-3/TRBV12-4; abundance: .; j_gene: TRBJ2-3; CDR3nt: TGTGCCAGCATGGGGTGGGAACAGCGCACAGATACGCAGTATTTT; CDR3aa: CASMGWEQRTDTQYF
len: 19; d_gene: .; v_gene: TRBV7-9; abundance: few; j_gene: TRBJ2-6; CDR3nt: TGTGCCAGCAGCACAAATCTAGCTACTACGTTCTCTGGGGCCAACGTCCTGACTTTC; CDR3aa: CASSTNLATTFSGANVLTF